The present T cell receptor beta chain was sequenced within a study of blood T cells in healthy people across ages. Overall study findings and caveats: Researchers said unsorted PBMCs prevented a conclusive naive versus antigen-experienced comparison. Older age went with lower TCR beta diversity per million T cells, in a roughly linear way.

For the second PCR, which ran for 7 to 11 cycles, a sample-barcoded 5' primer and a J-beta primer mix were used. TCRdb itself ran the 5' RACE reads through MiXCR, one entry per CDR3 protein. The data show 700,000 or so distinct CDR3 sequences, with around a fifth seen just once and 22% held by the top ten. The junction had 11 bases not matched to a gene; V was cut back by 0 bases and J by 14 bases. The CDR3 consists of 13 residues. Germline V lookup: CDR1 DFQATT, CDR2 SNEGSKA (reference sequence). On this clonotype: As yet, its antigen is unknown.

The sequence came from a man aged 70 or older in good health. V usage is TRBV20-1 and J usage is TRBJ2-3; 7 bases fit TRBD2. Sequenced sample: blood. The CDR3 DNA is TGCAGTGCTAGAGATAAAGGTCAGGGAGGGCCGTATTTT. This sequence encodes CSARDKGQGGPYF.